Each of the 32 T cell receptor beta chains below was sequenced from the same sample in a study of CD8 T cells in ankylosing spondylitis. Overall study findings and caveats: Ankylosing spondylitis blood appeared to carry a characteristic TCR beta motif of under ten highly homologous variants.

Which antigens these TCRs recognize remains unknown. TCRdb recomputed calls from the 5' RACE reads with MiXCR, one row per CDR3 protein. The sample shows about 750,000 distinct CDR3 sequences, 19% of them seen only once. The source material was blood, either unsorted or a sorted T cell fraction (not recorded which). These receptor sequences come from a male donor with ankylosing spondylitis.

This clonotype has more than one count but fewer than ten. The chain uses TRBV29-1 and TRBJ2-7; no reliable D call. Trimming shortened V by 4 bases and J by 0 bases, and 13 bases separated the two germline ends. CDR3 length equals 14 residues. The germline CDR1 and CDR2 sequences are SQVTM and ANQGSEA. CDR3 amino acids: CSVAAGASSYEQYF. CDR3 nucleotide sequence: TGCAGCGTTGCTGCCGGAGCCTCCTCCTACGAGCAGTACTTC.

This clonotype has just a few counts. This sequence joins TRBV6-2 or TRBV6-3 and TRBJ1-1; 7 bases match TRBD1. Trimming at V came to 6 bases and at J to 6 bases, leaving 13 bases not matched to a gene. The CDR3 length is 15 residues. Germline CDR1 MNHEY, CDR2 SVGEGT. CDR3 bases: TGTGCCAGCAGAACACATACGACTACAGGGGCTGAAGCTTTCTTT. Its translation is CASRTHTTTGAEAFF.

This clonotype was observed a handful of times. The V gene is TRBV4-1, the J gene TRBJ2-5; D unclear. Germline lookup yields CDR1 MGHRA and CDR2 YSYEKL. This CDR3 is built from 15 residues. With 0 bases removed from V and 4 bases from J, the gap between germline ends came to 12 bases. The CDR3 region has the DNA TGCGCCAGCAGCCAAGATAGGGCCGTGGGAGAGACCCAGTACTTC. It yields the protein CASSQDRAVGETQYF.

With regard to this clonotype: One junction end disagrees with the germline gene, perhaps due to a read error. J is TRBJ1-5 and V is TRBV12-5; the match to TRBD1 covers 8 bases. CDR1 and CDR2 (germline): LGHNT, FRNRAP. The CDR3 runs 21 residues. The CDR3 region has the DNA TGTGCTAGTGGTCTGGTAATAGGGCAGGGGGCGGCGCGGGTGGGCAATCAGCCCCAGCATTTT. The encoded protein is CASGLVIGQGAARVGNQPQHF.

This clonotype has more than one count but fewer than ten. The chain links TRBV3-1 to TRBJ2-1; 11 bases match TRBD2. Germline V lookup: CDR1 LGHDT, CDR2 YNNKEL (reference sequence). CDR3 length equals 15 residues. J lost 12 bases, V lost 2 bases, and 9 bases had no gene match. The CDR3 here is CASSQSLAGGVVQFF. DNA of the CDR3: TGTGCCAGCAGCCAATCGCTAGCGGGGGGAGTAGTGCAGTTCTTC.

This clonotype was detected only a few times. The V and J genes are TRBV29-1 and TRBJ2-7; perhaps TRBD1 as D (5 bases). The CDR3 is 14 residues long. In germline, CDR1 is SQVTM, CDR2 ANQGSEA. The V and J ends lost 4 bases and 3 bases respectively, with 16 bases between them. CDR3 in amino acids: CSVVHGRVDYEQYF. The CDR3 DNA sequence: TGCAGCGTTGTTCATGGCAGGGTGGACTACGAGCAGTACTTC.

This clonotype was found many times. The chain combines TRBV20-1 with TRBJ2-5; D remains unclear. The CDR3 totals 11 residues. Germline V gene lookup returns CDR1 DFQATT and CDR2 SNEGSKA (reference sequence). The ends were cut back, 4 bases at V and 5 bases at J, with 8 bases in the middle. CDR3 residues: CSATHVETQYF. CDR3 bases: TGCAGTGCTACCCACGTTGAGACCCAGTACTTC.

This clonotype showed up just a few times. In DNA form, the CDR3 reads TGCGCCAGCAGTTGGACTCCTACGAACACCGGGGAGCTGTTTTTT. The encoded protein is CASSWTPTNTGELFF. V is TRBV5-1 and J is TRBJ2-2; possible D gene TRBD2, 5 bases. V gave up 5 bases and J gave up 0 bases, with 11 bases separating them. The CDR3 covers 15 residues. CDR1 and CDR2 from the germline V gene are SGHRS and YFSETQ.

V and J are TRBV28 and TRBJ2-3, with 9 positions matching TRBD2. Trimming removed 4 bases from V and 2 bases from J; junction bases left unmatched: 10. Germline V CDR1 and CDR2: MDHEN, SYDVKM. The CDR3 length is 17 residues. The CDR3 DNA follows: TGTGCCAGCAGTTATGTTTATCCTAGCGGGGACACAGATACGCAGTATTTT. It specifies CASSYVYPSGDTDTQYF.

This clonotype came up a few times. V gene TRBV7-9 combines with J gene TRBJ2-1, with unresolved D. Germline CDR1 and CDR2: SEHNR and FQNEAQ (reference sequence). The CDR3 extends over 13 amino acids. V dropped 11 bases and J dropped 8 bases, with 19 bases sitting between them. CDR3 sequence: CAANPGPAYEQFF. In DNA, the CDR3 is TGTGCCGCCAACCCGGGCCCTGCCTATGAGCAGTTCTTC. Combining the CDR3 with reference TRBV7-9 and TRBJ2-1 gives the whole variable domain DTGVSQNPRHKITKRGQNVTFRCDPISEHNRLYWYRQTLGQGPEFLTYFQNEAQLEKSRLLSDRFSAERPKGSFSTLEIQRTEQGDSAMYLCAANPGPAYEQFFGPGTRLTVL.

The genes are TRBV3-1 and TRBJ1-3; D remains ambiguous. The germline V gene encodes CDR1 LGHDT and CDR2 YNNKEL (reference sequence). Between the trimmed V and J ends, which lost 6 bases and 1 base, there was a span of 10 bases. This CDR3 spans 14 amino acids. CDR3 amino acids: CASSITGSGNTIYF. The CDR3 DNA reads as TGTGCCAGCAGTATTACGGGTTCTGGAAACACCATATATTTT.

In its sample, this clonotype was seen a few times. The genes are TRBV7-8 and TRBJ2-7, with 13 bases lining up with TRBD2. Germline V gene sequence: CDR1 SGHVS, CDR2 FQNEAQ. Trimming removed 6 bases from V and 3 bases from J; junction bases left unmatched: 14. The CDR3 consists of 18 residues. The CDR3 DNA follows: TGTGCCAGCAGGAAAAAAGGACTAGCGGGAGAAAGGCTCTACGAGCAGTACTTC. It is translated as CASRKKGLAGERLYEQYF.

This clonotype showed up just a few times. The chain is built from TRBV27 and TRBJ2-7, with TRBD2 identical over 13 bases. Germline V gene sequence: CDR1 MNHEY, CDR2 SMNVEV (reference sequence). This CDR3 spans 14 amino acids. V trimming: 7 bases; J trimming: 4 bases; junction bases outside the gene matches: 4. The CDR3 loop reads CASMPGLAGYEQYF. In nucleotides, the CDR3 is TGTGCCAGCATGCCGGGACTAGCGGGATACGAGCAGTACTTC.

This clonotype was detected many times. CDR3 nucleotide sequence: TGCAGTCTCGGACAGTACTACAATGAGCAGTTCTTC. The encoded protein is CSLGQYYNEQFF. The chain joins TRBV20-1 to TRBJ2-1, with a tentative D call TRBD1 (6 bases). The CDR3 consists of 12 residues. V gave up 8 bases and J gave up 3 bases, with 11 bases separating them. The germline CDR1 and CDR2 sequences are DFQATT and SNEGSKA (reference sequence).

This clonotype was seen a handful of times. CDR3 loop: CASSQAGHRSYNSPLHF. The CDR3 DNA sequence: TGCGCCAGCAGCCAAGCGGGACACCGCTCCTATAATTCACCCCTCCACTTT. The gene calls are TRBV4-1 and TRBJ1-6; D is perhaps TRBD1 (6 bases). This CDR3 region has 17 residues. Germline CDR1 is MGHRA and CDR2 is YSYEKL. Trimming cost V 1 base and J 0 bases, with 10 bases left between them.

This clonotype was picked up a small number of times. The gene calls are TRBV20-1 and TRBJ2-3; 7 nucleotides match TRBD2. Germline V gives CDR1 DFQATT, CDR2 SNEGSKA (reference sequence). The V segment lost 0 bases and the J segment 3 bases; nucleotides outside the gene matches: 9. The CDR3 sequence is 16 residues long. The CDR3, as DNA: TGCAGTGCTAGAGATTCGGCTAGCGGATTGACAGATACGCAGTATTTT. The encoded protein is CSARDSASGLTDTQYF.

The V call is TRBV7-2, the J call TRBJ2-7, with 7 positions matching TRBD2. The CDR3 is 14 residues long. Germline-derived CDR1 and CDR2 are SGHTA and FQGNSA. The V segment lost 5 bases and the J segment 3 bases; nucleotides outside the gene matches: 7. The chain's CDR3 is CASSPTSRDYEQYF. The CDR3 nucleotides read TGTGCCAGCAGCCCGACTAGCCGAGACTACGAGCAGTACTTC.

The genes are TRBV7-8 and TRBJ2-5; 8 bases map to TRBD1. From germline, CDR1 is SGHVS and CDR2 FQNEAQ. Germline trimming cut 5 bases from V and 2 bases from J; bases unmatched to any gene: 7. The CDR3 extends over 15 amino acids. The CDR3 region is CASSPRTGSQETQYF. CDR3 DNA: TGTGCCAGCAGCCCCCGGACAGGGTCTCAAGAGACCCAGTACTTC. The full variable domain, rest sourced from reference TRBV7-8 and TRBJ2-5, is GAGVSQSPRYKVAKRGQDVALRCDPISGHVSLFWYQQALGQGPEFLTYFQNEAQLDKSGLPSDRFFAERPEGSVSTLKIQRTQQEDSAVYLCASSPRTGSQETQYFGPGTRLLVL.

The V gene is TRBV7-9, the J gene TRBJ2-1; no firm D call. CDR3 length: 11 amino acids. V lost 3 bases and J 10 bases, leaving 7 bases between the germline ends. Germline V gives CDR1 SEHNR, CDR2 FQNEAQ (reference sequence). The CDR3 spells CASSLMGEQFF. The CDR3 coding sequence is TGTGCCAGCAGCTTGATGGGGGAGCAGTTCTTC.

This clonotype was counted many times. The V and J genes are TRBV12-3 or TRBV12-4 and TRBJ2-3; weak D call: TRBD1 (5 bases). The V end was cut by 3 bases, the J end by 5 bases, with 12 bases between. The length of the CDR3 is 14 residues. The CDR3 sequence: CASSFQGGIDTQYF. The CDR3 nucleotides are TGTGCCAGCAGTTTCCAGGGTGGGATAGATACGCAGTATTTT.

The CDR3, as DNA: TGTGCCAGCAGTCTCCTGGGAGCGGGGGGGCCAGAGACCCAGTACTTC. This gives the protein CASSLLGAGGPETQYF. The chain combines TRBV12-3 or TRBV12-4 with TRBJ2-5, with 10 bases matching TRBD2. The length of the CDR3 is 16 residues. J lost 4 bases, V lost 5 bases, and 10 bases had no gene match.

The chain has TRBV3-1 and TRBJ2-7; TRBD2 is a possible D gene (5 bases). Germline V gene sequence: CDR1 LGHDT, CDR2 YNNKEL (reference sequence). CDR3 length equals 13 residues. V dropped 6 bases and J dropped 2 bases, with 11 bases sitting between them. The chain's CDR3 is CASRISGTYEQYF. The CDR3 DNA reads TGTGCCAGCAGAATCTCCGGGACCTACGAGCAGTACTTC.

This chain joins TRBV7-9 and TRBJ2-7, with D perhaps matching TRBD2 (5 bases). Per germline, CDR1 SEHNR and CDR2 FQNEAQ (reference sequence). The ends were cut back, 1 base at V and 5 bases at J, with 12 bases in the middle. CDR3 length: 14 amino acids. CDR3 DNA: TGTGCCAGCAGCTTAGTACTAGGGAGCGACGAGCAGTACTTC. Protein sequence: CASSLVLGSDEQYF.

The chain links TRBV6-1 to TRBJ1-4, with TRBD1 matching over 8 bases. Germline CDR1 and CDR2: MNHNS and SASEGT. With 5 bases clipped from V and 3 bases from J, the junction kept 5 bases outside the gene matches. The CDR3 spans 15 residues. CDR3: CASSRSQGANEKLFF. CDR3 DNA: TGTGCCAGCAGTAGATCACAGGGGGCTAATGAAAAACTGTTTTTT.

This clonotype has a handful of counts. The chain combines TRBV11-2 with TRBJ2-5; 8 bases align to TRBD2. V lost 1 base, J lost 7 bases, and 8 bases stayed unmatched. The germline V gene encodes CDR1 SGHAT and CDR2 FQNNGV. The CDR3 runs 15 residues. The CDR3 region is CASSLALGLAGTQYF. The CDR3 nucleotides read TGTGCCAGCAGCTTAGCCCTCGGACTAGCCGGGACCCAGTACTTC.

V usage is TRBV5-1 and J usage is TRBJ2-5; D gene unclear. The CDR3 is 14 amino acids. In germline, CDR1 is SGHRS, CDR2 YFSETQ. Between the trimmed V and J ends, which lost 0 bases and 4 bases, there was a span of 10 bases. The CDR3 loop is CASSLVIGPETQYF. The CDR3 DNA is TGCGCCAGCAGCTTGGTTATAGGCCCAGAGACCCAGTACTTC.

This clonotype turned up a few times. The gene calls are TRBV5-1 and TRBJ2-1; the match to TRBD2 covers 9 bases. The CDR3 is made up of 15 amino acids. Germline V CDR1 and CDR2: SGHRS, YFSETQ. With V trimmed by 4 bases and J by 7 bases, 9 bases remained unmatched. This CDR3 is CASSPGTSLGNEQFF. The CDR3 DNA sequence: TGCGCCAGCAGCCCCGGGACTAGCTTAGGTAATGAGCAGTTCTTC.

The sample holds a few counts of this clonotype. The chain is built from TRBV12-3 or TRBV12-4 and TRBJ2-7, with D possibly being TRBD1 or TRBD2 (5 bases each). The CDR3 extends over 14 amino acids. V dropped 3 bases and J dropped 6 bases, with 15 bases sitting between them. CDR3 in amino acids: CASSLKQGRVEQYF. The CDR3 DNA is TGTGCCAGCAGTTTGAAGCAGGGACGGGTCGAGCAGTACTTC.

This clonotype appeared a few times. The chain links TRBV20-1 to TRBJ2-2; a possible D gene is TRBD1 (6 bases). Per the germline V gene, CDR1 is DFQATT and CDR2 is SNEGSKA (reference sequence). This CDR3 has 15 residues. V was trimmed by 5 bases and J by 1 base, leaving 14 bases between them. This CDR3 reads CSALARTENTGELFF. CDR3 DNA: TGCAGTGCTCTAGCCCGGACAGAGAACACCGGGGAGCTGTTTTTT.

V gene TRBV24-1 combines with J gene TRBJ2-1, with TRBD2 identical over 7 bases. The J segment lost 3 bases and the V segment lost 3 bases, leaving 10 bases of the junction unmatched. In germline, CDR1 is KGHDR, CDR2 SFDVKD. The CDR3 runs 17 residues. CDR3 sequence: CATSDIVASGNYNEQFF. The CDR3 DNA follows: TGTGCCACCAGTGATATCGTAGCTAGCGGAAACTACAATGAGCAGTTCTTC.

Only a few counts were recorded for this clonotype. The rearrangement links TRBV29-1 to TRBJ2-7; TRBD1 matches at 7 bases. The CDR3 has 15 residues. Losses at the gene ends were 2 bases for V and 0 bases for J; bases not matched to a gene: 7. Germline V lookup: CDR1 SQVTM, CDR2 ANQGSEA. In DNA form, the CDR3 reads TGCAGCGTTGAAAACAGGGACAGCCCCTCCTACGAGCAGTACTTC. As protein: CSVENRDSPSYEQYF.

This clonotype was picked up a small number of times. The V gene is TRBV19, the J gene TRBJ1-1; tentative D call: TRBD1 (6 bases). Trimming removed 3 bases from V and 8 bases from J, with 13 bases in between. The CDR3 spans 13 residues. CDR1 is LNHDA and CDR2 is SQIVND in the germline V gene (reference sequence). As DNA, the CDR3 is TGTGCCAGTAGTATGGTACAGGGCCGGGAAGCTTTCTTT. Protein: CASSMVQGREAFF.